The 8 T cell receptor beta chains presented below share a single source sample, sequenced in a study of cytomegalovirus exposure and HLA in healthy donors. Primers included in the PCR were 60 Vbeta and 13 Jbeta primers. Produced via immunoSEQ multiplex PCR; TCRdb's table is partial and in-frame only. The data show roughly 76,000 clones, around three quarters seen once. The specimen sequenced was PBMCs. The source of these receptors is a man in his thirties or forties in good health and CMV-seronegative.

The J gene is TRBJ1-1, the V gene TRBV2; 7 nucleotides match TRBD1. Germline trimming cut 6 bases from V and 5 bases from J; bases unmatched to any gene: 12. The CDR3 extends over 15 amino acids. Germline V CDR1 and CDR2: SNHLY, FYNNEI. The CDR3 nucleotides read TGTGCCAGCAGGGGACCACAGGGGCGGTGGACTGAAGCTTTCTTT. Protein product: CASRGPQGRWTEAFF.

V and J are TRBV4-1 and TRBJ1-2, with 8 bases fitting TRBD1. The junction had 8 bases not matched to a gene; V was cut back by 7 bases and J by 4 bases. Germline loops: CDR1 MGHRA, CDR2 YSYEKL. The length of the CDR3 is 14 residues. The CDR3 reads CASTHRRGLYGYTF. CDR3 coding DNA: TGCGCCAGCACCCACCGCAGGGGGCTCTATGGCTACACCTTC.

The chain combines TRBV19 with TRBJ1-1; D gene ambiguous. Trimming pared 5 bases from V and 3 bases from J, leaving 16 bases between. The V gene's germline CDR1 is LNHDA and CDR2 SQIVND (reference sequence). CDR3 length equals 15 residues. CDR3: CASSSVEGRYTEAFF. The CDR3, as DNA: TGTGCCAGTAGTTCAGTAGAGGGCCGGTACACTGAAGCTTTCTTT.

The chain links TRBV10-3 to TRBJ1-2; 7 bases agree with TRBD1. From germline, CDR1 is ENHRY and CDR2 SYGVKD. CDR3 size: 16 residues. The ends lost 2 bases at V and 0 bases at J; junction bases unmatched: 6. The CDR3 sequence is CAISEPGQVTNYGYTF. The CDR3 region has the DNA TGTGCCATCAGTGAGCCCGGACAGGTGACTAACTATGGCTACACCTTC.

This clone was observed a single time. This rearrangement joins TRBV27 to TRBJ2-7; D is possibly TRBD1 (5 bases). The CDR3 has 12 amino acids. The V end was cut by 8 bases, the J end by 7 bases, with 15 bases between. Germline CDR1 is MNHEY and CDR2 is SMNVEV (reference sequence). The CDR3 nucleotides are TGTGCCAGCCGCCGGCCCCAGGGAGAGCAGTACTTC. Protein product: CASRRPQGEQYF.

The table lists this clone with a count of one. This chain uses TRBV12-5 with TRBJ1-5; D gene uncertain. This CDR3 contains 11 residues. Germline V gene lookup returns CDR1 LGHNT and CDR2 FRNRAP. Trimming pared 6 bases from V and 4 bases from J, leaving 4 bases between. The DNA of the CDR3 is TGTGCTAGTGGGGCAAATCAGCCCCAGCATTTT. Encoded protein: CASGANQPQHF.

V and J are TRBV9 and TRBJ2-3; D perhaps matches TRBD2 (7 bases). Trimming shortened V by 7 bases and J by 2 bases, and 17 bases separated the two germline ends. Germline V CDR1 and CDR2: SGDLS, YYNGEE. The CDR3 is 15 amino acids. CDR3 bases: TGTGCCAGCGCGGGCAGGGGACTACCCACAGATACGCAGTATTTT. Translating it yields CASAGRGLPTDTQYF.

The gene calls are TRBV5-1 and TRBJ2-7, with a possible D match to TRBD2 (6 bases). V shed 4 bases and J shed 0 bases, with 17 bases lying between them. The CDR3 covers 16 residues. CDR1 SGHRS and CDR2 YFSETQ come from the germline V gene. The CDR3 region has the DNA TGCGCCAGCAGCGTAGGCGGGACGGATCACTCCTACGAGCAGTACTTC. Amino acids: CASSVGGTDHSYEQYF.